These T cell receptor beta chains were read from a single sample in a study of T-cell reconstitution after alpha-beta-depleted transplantation in children. TCRdb processed the PCR reads anew with MiXCR; each CDR3 protein has one entry. The repertoire holds around 600,000 distinct CDR3 sequences, with approximately 17% as singletons. This specimen consisted of PBMCs from the stem cell graft donor, obtained from the stem cell graft. The receptors were gathered from a human donor who donated a stem cell graft to a child with acute myeloid leukemia. Each CDR3 is given with its conserved first and last residue. A D gene is named only where the DNA matches it firmly. Where a row states a size, it is once, few, many or the class of an expanded clone; other rows omit it.

NA	NA	TRBV25-1	TRBJ1-1	TGTGCCAGCAGTACCCCCGACAGCGGGAACACTGAAGCTTTCTTT	CASSTPDSGNTEAFF
TRBD2	NA	TRBV7-2	TRBJ2-7	TGTGCCAGCAGCGGCAGACTAGCGGGCACCTACGAGCAGTACTTC	CASSGRLAGTYEQYF
NA	many	TRBV29-1	TRBJ1-1	TGCAGCGCTCGACAGGTTCTAAACACTGAAGCTTTCTTT	CSARQVLNTEAFF
NA	few	TRBV20-1	TRBJ1-3	TGCAGTGCGAGGGGGGGGTTTGGAAACACCATATATTTT	CSARGGFGNTIYF
NA	NA	TRBV27	TRBJ2-1	TGTGCCAGCAGTTCAGCAAACAATGAGCAGTTCTTC	CASSSANNEQFF
NA	NA	TRBV20-1	TRBJ1-5	TGCAGTGCTAGAGGTCCAGGAAGGAAAACCGAGGGGCCCCAGCATTTT	CSARGPGRKTEGPQHF
TRBD2	NA	TRBV10-3	TRBJ2-2	TGTGCCATCAGTCCTACCTCCCGGGGGGACACCGGGGAGCTGTTTTTT	CAISPTSRGDTGELFF
TRBD1	NA	TRBV5-1	TRBJ1-4	TGCGCCAGCAGCTTGGGGGGGACAGCGGCTAATGAAAAACTGTTTTTT	CASSLGGTAANEKLFF
NA	many	TRBV12-3/TRBV12-4	TRBJ2-7	TGTGCCAGCAGTCCCATGGAGGGAATCTACGAGCAGTACTTC	CASSPMEGIYEQYF
NA	NA	TRBV7-8	TRBJ1-5	TGTGCCAGCAGCACTCACACCCAGGGGATACGAATCAATCAGCCCCAGCATTTT	CASSTHTQGIRINQPQHF
NA	many	TRBV6-5	TRBJ1-1	TGTGCCAGCAGTTACCAAGGGGTTGAAGCTTTCTTT	CASSYQGVEAFF
NA	few	TRBV27	TRBJ2-1	TGTGCCAGCAGTTCCCTCCATGAGCAGTTCTTC	CASSSLHEQFF
NA	few	TRBV5-1	TRBJ2-4	TGCGCCAGCAGCCCCACGACTGCAGCCAAAAACATTCAGTACTTC	CASSPTTAAKNIQYF
NA	many	TRBV10-3	TRBJ2-1	TGTGCCATCAATAAAGAGGGAGGGGGGCAGTTCTTC	CAINKEGGGQFF
TRBD1	NA	TRBV7-9	TRBJ2-4	TGTGCCAGCAGCCCTCCCGGGGGGACAGGGAACCTCTTC	CASSPPGGTGNLF
TRBD2	few	TRBV10-1	TRBJ2-1	TGCGCCAGCAGTGAACGACTAGCGGGAGCCTACAATGAGCAGTTCTTC	CASSERLAGAYNEQFF
NA	many	TRBV18	TRBJ2-3	TGTGCCAGCTCACCCCTGATAAGCGGAGATACGCAGTATTTT	CASSPLISGDTQYF
NA	NA	TRBV5-5	TRBJ2-5	TGTGCCAGCAGCGGAGGGCGGGGTTACCAAGAGACCCAGTACTTC	CASSGGRGYQETQYF
NA	many	TRBV29-1	TRBJ1-1	TGCAGCGTTGAAGGGGTGTTGACGGGGGCGGATAATGAAGCTTTCTTT	CSVEGVLTGADNEAFF
NA	NA	TRBV10-3	TRBJ2-6	TGTGCCATCAATATCCGGGACATTCACTCTGGGGCCAACGTCCTGACTTTC	CAINIRDIHSGANVLTF
TRBD2	many	TRBV4-2	TRBJ2-3	TGTGCCAGCAGCCAAGTTGATAGCGGGGAGGATACGCAGTATTTT	CASSQVDSGEDTQYF
NA	few	TRBV20-1	TRBJ2-5	TGCAGTTCATACCTATCAGGGATCCAAGAGACCCAGTACTTC	CSSYLSGIQETQYF
NA	many	TRBV24-1	TRBJ2-1	TGTGCCACCCAGGCGGGGACAGATGAGCAGTTCTTC	CATQAGTDEQFF
TRBD1	many	TRBV7-9	TRBJ1-1	TGTGCCAGCAGCCCAGACCCGGGACAGAAGAACACTGAAGCTTTCTTT	CASSPDPGQKNTEAFF
NA	many	TRBV20-1	TRBJ2-1	TGCAGTGCTAGAGGGACTTCCAGCTCCTACAATGAGCAGTTCTTC	CSARGTSSSYNEQFF
TRBD1	many	TRBV11-2	TRBJ2-7	TGTGCCAGCAGCTTGGGACAGGGGGGAGGCGAGCAGTACTTC	CASSLGQGGGEQYF
TRBD1	NA	TRBV4-3	TRBJ2-3	TGCGCCAGCAGCCAAGCCTCGACAGGGTCCACAGATACGCAGTATTTT	CASSQASTGSTDTQYF